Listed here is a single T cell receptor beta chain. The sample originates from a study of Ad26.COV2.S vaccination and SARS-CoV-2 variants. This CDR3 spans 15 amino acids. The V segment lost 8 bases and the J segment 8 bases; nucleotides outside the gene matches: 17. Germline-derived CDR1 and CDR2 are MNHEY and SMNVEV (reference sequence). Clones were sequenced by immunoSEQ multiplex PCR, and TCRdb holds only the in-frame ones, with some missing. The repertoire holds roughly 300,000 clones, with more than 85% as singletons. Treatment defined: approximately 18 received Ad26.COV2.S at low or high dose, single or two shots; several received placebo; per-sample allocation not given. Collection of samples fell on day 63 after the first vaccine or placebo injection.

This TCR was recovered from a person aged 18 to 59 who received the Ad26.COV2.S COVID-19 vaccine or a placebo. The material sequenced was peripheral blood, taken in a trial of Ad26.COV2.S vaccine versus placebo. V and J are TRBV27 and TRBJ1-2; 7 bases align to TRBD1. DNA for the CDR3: TGTGCCAGCCGCCCTTTCGAGGGGGCAGGGGGAGGCTACACCTTC. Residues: CASRPFEGAGGGYTF.